What follows are 26 T cell receptor beta chains derived from one specimen sequenced in a study of blood T cell repertoires in COVID-19. Sequencing used immunoSEQ multiplex PCR; TCRdb keeps in-frame clones, though not all of them. The sample carries over 300,000 clones, 86% recorded once. Specimen: peripheral blood. These receptors originate from a woman between 45 and 60 years old with acute or convalescent COVID-19.

The V gene is TRBV9, the J gene TRBJ1-1; a weak D match, TRBD1 (5 bases). This CDR3 contains 14 residues. The V end was cut by 3 bases, the J end by 4 bases, with 13 bases between. CDR1 is SGDLS and CDR2 is YYNGEE in the germline V gene. The chain's CDR3 is CASSEVGGGTEAFF. In nucleotides, the CDR3 is TGTGCCAGCAGCGAGGTCGGGGGGGGCACTGAAGCTTTCTTT.

The chain carries TRBV5-3 and TRBJ1-2, with D hard to call. TRBV5-3 counts as an open reading frame of uncertain function. The CDR3 spans 14 residues. Trimming cost V 0 bases and J 4 bases, with 10 bases left between them. The CDR3 DNA follows: TGTGCCAGAAGCTTGGTGTGGCAAACCTATGGCTACACCTTC. As protein: CARSLVWQTYGYTF.

The rearrangement uses TRBV5-1 and TRBJ1-3; 8 bases match TRBD1. Germline assignment: CDR1 SGHRS and CDR2 YFSETQ. Trimming at V came to 2 bases and at J to 0 bases, leaving 4 bases not matched to a gene. This CDR3 comprises 16 residues. CDR3 bases: TGCGCCAGCAGCTTAGGGACAGGTGACTCTGGAAACACCATATATTTT. Protein: CASSLGTGDSGNTIYF.

CDR3 amino acids: CASSHRAGYTF. CDR3 bases: TGTGCCAGCAGTCACAGGGCGGGCTACACCTTC. V and J are TRBV12-3 or TRBV12-4 and TRBJ1-2; D might be TRBD1 (6 bases). The V end lost 5 bases, the J end lost 8 bases, and 9 bases lay between the germline ends. This CDR3 contains 11 residues.

J is TRBJ1-1 and V is TRBV28; no reliable D call. Germline CDR1 is MDHEN and CDR2 is SYDVKM. There are 13 residues in the CDR3. Trimming cost V 2 bases and J 8 bases, with 12 bases left between them. The CDR3 nucleotides are TGTGCCAGCAGTTTAACGGGGTGGCGCGAAGCTTTCTTT. It codes for CASSLTGWREAFF.

The CDR3 DNA reads as TGTGCCAGCAGCCCGAGGGGGACTAGCGGGAGTAATGAGCAGTTCTTC. Amino acid sequence: CASSPRGTSGSNEQFF. This chain uses TRBV3-1 (or the pseudogene TRBV3-2) with TRBJ2-1; 14 bases map to TRBD2. The CDR3 has 16 amino acids. The trim removed 4 bases at V and 7 bases at J, leaving 6 bases unmatched. From germline, CDR1 is LGHDT and CDR2 YNNKEL (reference sequence).

This clone was detected only once. The rearrangement links TRBV7-9 to TRBJ2-1; D gene uncertain. V was trimmed by 0 bases and J by 1 base, leaving 13 bases between them. In germline, CDR1 is SEHNR, CDR2 FQNEAQ (reference sequence). CDR3 length equals 17 residues. The CDR3 is CASSLATVSHSYNEQFF. The CDR3 DNA sequence: TGTGCCAGCAGCTTAGCCACTGTGAGCCATTCCTACAATGAGCAGTTCTTC. The full variable domain, with the rest looked up from reference TRBV7-9 and TRBJ2-1, is DTGVSQNPRHKITKRGQNVTFRCDPISEHNRLYWYRQTLGQGPEFLTYFQNEAQLEKSRLLSDRFSAERPKGSFSTLEIQRTEQGDSAMYLCASSLATVSHSYNEQFFGPGTRLTVL.

The chain employs TRBV5-1 and TRBJ2-3; 7 nucleotides agree with TRBD2. With 5 bases clipped from V and 0 bases from J, the junction kept 6 bases outside the gene matches. This CDR3 is 15 amino acids long. Germline CDR1 reads SGHRS; CDR2 reads YFSETQ. The CDR3 DNA sequence: TGCGCCAGCAGACCAAGCGGGGCTAGCACAGATACGCAGTATTTT. This gives the protein CASRPSGASTDTQYF. The entire variable domain, with the rest obtained from reference TRBV5-1 and TRBJ2-3, is as follows: KAGVTQTPRYLIKTRGQQVTLSCSPISGHRSVSWYQQTPGQGLQFLFEYFSETQRNKGNFPGRFSGRQFSNSRSEMNVSTLELGDSALYLCASRPSGASTDTQYFGPGTRLTVL.

The rearrangement joins TRBV13 to TRBJ1-1, with 9 nucleotides matching TRBD1. Germline V gene lookup returns CDR1 PRHDT and CDR2 FYEKMQ (reference sequence). The CDR3 covers 18 residues. The ends lost 2 bases at V and 5 bases at J; junction bases unmatched: 15. The CDR3 DNA reads as TGTGCCAGCAGCTTAAGTGGTTGGGACAGGGCAATGTCGACTGAAGCTTTCTTT. Translated: CASSLSGWDRAMSTEAFF. The full variable domain, in which reference TRBV13 and TRBJ1-1 provide the parts outside the CDR3, is AAGVIQSPRHLIKEKRETATLKCYPIPRHDTVYWYQQGPGQDPQFLISFYEKMQSDKGSIPDRFSAQQFSDYHSELNMSSLELGDSALYFCASSLSGWDRAMSTEAFFGQGTRLTVV.

The chain has TRBV29-1 and TRBJ2-5, with TRBD1 matching over 9 bases. This CDR3 is built from 15 residues. J lost 5 bases, V lost 8 bases, and 15 bases had no gene match. Germline values: CDR1 SQVTM, CDR2 ANQGSEA. The CDR3 bases are TGCAGCAGCCGCCCGTTACAGGGGGCAGGGGAGACCCAGTACTTC. Translation gives CSSRPLQGAGETQYF.

The chain employs TRBV6-2 or TRBV6-3 and TRBJ1-1; D not certain. The CDR3 extends over 14 amino acids. Looked up from germline, CDR1 is MNHEY and CDR2 is SVGEGT. Trimming shortened V by 2 bases and J by 0 bases, and 7 bases separated the two germline ends. For the CDR3, the DNA is TGTGCCAGCAGTTACGGGCTATTGAACACTGAAGCTTTCTTT. This codes for CASSYGLLNTEAFF.

The CDR3 DNA reads TGTGCCAGCAGTTTATACACCCCCGGGACAGGGGAATCCGGGGAGCTGTTTTTT. It codes for CASSLYTPGTGESGELFF. The chain joins TRBV27 to TRBJ2-2, with 10 bases matching TRBD1. This CDR3 contains 18 residues. Losses at the gene ends were 1 base for V and 6 bases for J; bases not matched to a gene: 11. Germline CDR1 and CDR2: MNHEY and SMNVEV (reference sequence).

The genes are TRBV30 and TRBJ2-2; tentatively, D is TRBD2 (5 bases). CDR1 is GTSNPN and CDR2 is SVGIG in the germline V gene (reference sequence). V lost 4 bases and J lost 4, with 19 bases in between. There are 16 residues in the CDR3. The CDR3 nucleotides are TGTGCCTGGATACCCTCAAGGGAGTGGGTCACCGGGGAGCTGTTTTTT. Translating it yields CAWIPSREWVTGELFF.

The gene calls are TRBV30 and TRBJ1-1, with D possibly being TRBD1 (6 bases). Germline lookup yields CDR1 GTSNPN and CDR2 SVGIG (reference sequence). The ends were cut back, 0 bases at V and 0 bases at J, with 11 bases in the middle. The CDR3 sequence is 15 residues long. CDR3 sequence: CAWSVAGTLNTEAFF. In DNA form, the CDR3 reads TGTGCCTGGAGTGTAGCCGGGACACTGAACACTGAAGCTTTCTTT.

This rearrangement joins TRBV15 to TRBJ2-1, with 14 bases aligning to TRBD2. The CDR3 has 14 residues. Germline-derived CDR1 and CDR2 are LNHNV and YYDKDF (reference sequence). The V gene end was trimmed by 7 bases and the J gene end by 13 bases; junction bases not matched to a gene: 9. CDR3 residues: CATNQGLAGEQQFF. In DNA form, the CDR3 reads TGTGCCACCAACCAGGGACTAGCGGGAGAGCAACAGTTCTTC.

The rearrangement uses TRBV28 and TRBJ1-2; D unclear. This CDR3 has 14 amino acids. The germline V gene has CDR1 MDHEN and CDR2 SYDVKM. The V gene lost 6 bases and the J gene lost 3 bases, with 14 bases spanning the gap. The CDR3 DNA sequence: TGTGCCAGCAGCCCCCAGCGGGTGTACTATGGCTACACCTTC. It codes for CASSPQRVYYGYTF.

CDR3 protein: CASTDGGSGTQYF. The DNA for the CDR3 is TGTGCCAGCACCGATGGGGGGTCCGGGACCCAGTACTTC. The chain joins TRBV28 to TRBJ2-5; possibly TRBD2 for D (6 bases). CDR1 and CDR2 (germline): MDHEN, SYDVKM. CDR3 length equals 13 residues. Trimming shortened V by 7 bases and J by 7 bases, and 16 bases separated the two germline ends.

The chain has TRBV28 and TRBJ1-6; D might be TRBD1 (6 bases). The CDR3 length is 17 residues. Germline V gene sequence: CDR1 MDHEN, CDR2 SYDVKM. The V and J ends lost 1 base and 3 bases respectively, with 13 bases between them. The CDR3 is CASSLSSGGGYNSPLHF. CDR3 DNA sequence: TGTGCCAGCAGTTTATCCTCGGGGGGCGGCTATAATTCACCCCTCCACTTT.

The J gene is TRBJ2-7, the V gene TRBV9, with 8 bases identical to TRBD1. V gave up 3 bases and J gave up 2 bases; unmatched junction bases: 7. The length of the CDR3 is 15 residues. Germline CDR1 SGDLS, CDR2 YYNGEE. The CDR3 reads CASSDGLQGAYEQYF. The CDR3 DNA reads TGTGCCAGCAGCGACGGGTTACAGGGGGCCTACGAGCAGTACTTC.

This chain's CDR3 is CATSRGQGGGSPLHF. For the CDR3, the DNA is TGTGCCACCAGCAGAGGGCAGGGAGGTGGATCACCCCTCCACTTT. The chain employs TRBV15 and TRBJ1-6; weak D call: TRBD1 (5 bases). V gave up 1 base and J gave up 10 bases, with 14 bases separating them. The CDR3 sequence is 15 residues long. The germline gives CDR1 LNHNV, CDR2 YYDKDF (reference sequence).

This sequence joins TRBV18 and TRBJ2-7, with TRBD1 matching over 10 bases. Germline CDR1 reads KGHSH; CDR2 reads LQKENI. CDR3 length equals 15 residues. The trim removed 6 bases at V and 3 bases at J, leaving 8 bases unmatched. CDR3 bases: TGTGCCAGCTCTCCTTCGGGACAGGGGAACTACGAGCAGTACTTC. Translation: CASSPSGQGNYEQYF.

This clone has only a few counts. The gene calls are TRBV7-6 and TRBJ2-1, with TRBD2 matching over 10 bases. CDR1 and CDR2 from the germline V gene are SGHVS and FNYEAQ. The CDR3 is 14 amino acids. The J segment lost 9 bases and the V segment lost 4 bases, leaving 6 bases of the junction unmatched. This CDR3 reads CASSSSSGSVEQFF. The CDR3 coding sequence is TGTGCCAGCAGCTCCTCTAGCGGGAGTGTTGAGCAGTTCTTC.

The chain is built from TRBV5-4 and TRBJ2-7; the match to TRBD2 covers 10 bases. There are 17 residues in the CDR3. The germline V gene encodes CDR1 SGHNT and CDR2 YYREEE (reference sequence). After removal of 4 bases from V and 0 bases from J, the junction contained 10 bases not matched to a gene. The CDR3 loop is CASSLPRTSGHSYEQYF. CDR3 DNA: TGTGCCAGCAGCCTGCCCCGGACTAGCGGCCACTCCTACGAGCAGTACTTC.

The chain is built from TRBV29-1 and TRBJ1-1; 12 bases line up with TRBD1. V gave up 4 bases and J gave up 6 bases; unmatched junction bases: 6. Germline V CDR1 and CDR2: SQVTM, ANQGSEA. This CDR3 is built from 14 residues. The chain's CDR3 is CSVAGGQGAAEAFF. CDR3 bases: TGCAGCGTTGCTGGGGGACAGGGGGCCGCTGAAGCTTTCTTT.

This sequence joins TRBV7-9 and TRBJ1-3, with D unclear. The CDR3 sequence is 14 residues long. The germline V gene encodes CDR1 SEHNR and CDR2 FQNEAQ (reference sequence). The germline V and J ends were trimmed by 1 base and 6 bases, with 10 bases remaining between them. As DNA, the CDR3 is TGTGCCAGCAGCTTAGTTTCAGGAAAAAACACCATATATTTT. Amino acid sequence: CASSLVSGKNTIYF.

This chain connects TRBV7-9 to TRBJ1-6; tentatively, D is TRBD1 (5 bases). This CDR3 contains 16 residues. Trimming removed 5 bases at V and 5 bases at J, with 16 bases between. The germline V gene encodes CDR1 SEHNR and CDR2 FQNEAQ (reference sequence). Here the CDR3 reads CASSLRGSFNNSPLHF. The CDR3 DNA reads TGTGCCAGCAGCCTAAGGGGCAGCTTCAATAATTCACCCCTCCACTTT.